Listed below are T cell receptor beta chains from one sample, sequenced in a study of T-cell reconstitution after alpha-beta-depleted transplantation in children. A single record per CDR3 protein comes from TCRdb applying MiXCR to the PCR reads. There are over 450,000 distinct CDR3 sequences in the sample; 10% occur only once, and 2% lies in the top ten. The source material was PBMCs, sampled before TCRalphabeta/CD19-depleted stem cell transplant. The source is a child younger than 10 with inherited bone marrow failure, due to receive a stem cell transplant. Each CDR3 is given without its conserved first and last residue.

TRBV5-1	TRBJ2-3	ASGQSPTQDTQY
TRBV24-1	TRBJ2-1	ATSDAGRKRDEQF
TRBV3-1	TRBJ2-1	ASSQEGRLRSSYNEQF
TRBV12-3/TRBV12-4	TRBJ1-3	ASSPTGFSGNTIY
TRBV29-1	TRBJ2-2	SARGLAANTGELF
TRBV27	TRBJ2-7	ASSFRPPGQGSYEQY
TRBV12-3/TRBV12-4	TRBJ1-3	ASRGGLVSGNTIY
TRBV20-1	TRBJ2-5	SAREGARQETQY
TRBV29-1	TRBJ2-1	SVPSRRTYSYNEQF
TRBV28	TRBJ2-5	ASSLLSGTSGLETQY
TRBV20-1	TRBJ2-1	SARDVRKVNEQF
TRBV29-1	TRBJ2-7	SVEGHLYEQY
TRBV19	TRBJ2-4	ASRKRGEDIQY
TRBV5-5	TRBJ2-2	ASSLEGTGVGELF
TRBV4-1	TRBJ2-1	ASSQLRGDNEQF
TRBV7-9	TRBJ1-1	ASSPSSTEAF
TRBV5-1	TRBJ2-7	ASSLGQGRVFYEQY
TRBV28	TRBJ2-7	ASMWSEYEQY
TRBV29-1	TRBJ2-5	SVDRGIQETQY
TRBV30	TRBJ2-7	AWSAGTGGHEQY
TRBV6-5	TRBJ2-4	ASSYPPAKNIQY
TRBV7-2	TRBJ2-3	ASSFTSGMSADTQY
TRBV29-1	TRBJ2-1	SVAGPHNEQF
TRBV11-2	TRBJ2-7	ASSEGLAGPYEQY
TRBV21-1	TRBJ2-7	ASSKVYAQIYEQY
TRBV7-2	TRBJ2-7	ASSSASGAAYEQY
TRBV15	TRBJ2-7	ATRRGTQGGYEQY
TRBV4-1	TRBJ1-5	ASSQGQQRGQPQH
TRBV29-1	TRBJ2-3	SVEDRRGTDTQY
TRBV4-3	TRBJ2-1	ASSPEDRGTYNEQF
TRBV20-1	TRBJ2-3	SASRPSGRVDTQY
TRBV10-3	TRBJ2-5	AISGRPEETQY
TRBV11-2	TRBJ2-1	ASSLVDYTLDEQF
TRBV29-1	TRBJ2-3	SVGAGTGGSDTQY
TRBV30	TRBJ1-3	AWSWDSHSGNTIY
TRBV7-2	TRBJ2-3	ASSAIGGGTDTQY
TRBV4-3	TRBJ2-5	ASSQDSQETQY
TRBV29-1	TRBJ1-2	SAHTDRELRGYT
TRBV14	TRBJ2-1	ASGTKQALGNEQF
TRBV20-1	TRBJ1-1	SARVHSNTEAF
TRBV4-3	TRBJ2-7	ASSPKGEQY
TRBV28	TRBJ2-1	ASSWLAWTNEQF
TRBV6-4	TRBJ1-2	ASSALDDRANYGYT
TRBV6-5	TRBJ1-1	ASSYAGLGMNTEAF
TRBV7-9	TRBJ2-3	AISPLLLGRASFTDTQY
TRBV6-5	TRBJ1-3	ASSNQGAASSGNTIY
TRBV5-6	TRBJ2-7	ASSFPGRDEQY
TRBV6-5	TRBJ1-1	ASSSRQGSNTEAF
TRBV13	TRBJ2-7	ASSFTTGEQY
TRBV5-1	TRBJ2-2	ASSLSPSGANTGELF
TRBV30	TRBJ2-7	AWTITSGSYEQY
TRBV5-1	TRBJ2-3	ASSLEHHNTQY
TRBV29-1	TRBJ2-1	SVRRDLNEQF